The rows below give T cell receptor beta chains drawn from one sample of a study of early stage breast cancer tumors. TCRdb's table, derived via immunoSEQ multiplex PCR, lists solely in-frame clones and lacks some. The data contain about 63,000 clones, over 65% of them singletons. The material sequenced was blood. These receptors were taken from a person aged 25 to 40 with breast cancer. CDR3s include the opening cysteine and the closing phenylalanine or tryptophan. D genes are given only for firm matches. Clone size is not always given. Where it is, it says once, few, many or a class for expanded clones.

V: TRBV19; D: NA; J: TRBJ1-1; size: NA; CDR3: CASSIPRGLGNTEAFF; DNA: TGTGCCAGTAGTATCCCTCGGGGCCTGGGGAACACTGAAGCTTTCTTT
V: TRBV29-1; D: TRBD1; J: TRBJ1-2; size: NA; CDR3: CSAAGQGRDGYTF; DNA: TGCAGCGCCGCGGGACAGGGGAGGGATGGCTACACCTTC
V: TRBV14; D: NA; J: TRBJ2-7; size: once; CDR3: CASSPDRTRDEQYF; DNA: TGTGCCAGCAGCCCAGACAGGACTAGAGACGAGCAGTACTTC
V: TRBV10-2; D: NA; J: TRBJ2-7; size: NA; CDR3: CAGGPTLQEQYF; DNA: TGCGCCGGGGGACCGACCTTGCAGGAGCAGTACTTC
V: TRBV14; D: TRBD2; J: TRBJ2-3; size: NA; CDR3: CASSRRRGTSGTDTQYF; DNA: TGTGCCAGCAGCCGCCGACGTGGGACTAGCGGCACAGATACGCAGTATTTT
V: TRBV9; D: TRBD1; J: TRBJ1-4; size: NA; CDR3: CASSPRQGLSEKLFF; DNA: TGTGCCAGCAGCCCACGACAGGGATTGAGTGAAAAACTGTTTTTT
V: TRBV9; D: NA; J: TRBJ2-3; size: NA; CDR3: CASSARDEGADTQYF; DNA: TGTGCCAGCAGCGCCCGGGACGAAGGGGCGGATACGCAGTATTTT
V: TRBV7-2; D: TRBD1; J: TRBJ2-1; size: NA; CDR3: CASSLEGQYNEQFF; DNA: TGTGCCAGCAGCTTAGAGGGACAGTACAATGAGCAGTTCTTC
V: TRBV2; D: NA; J: TRBJ2-7; size: once; CDR3: CASSTGSYEQYF; DNA: TGTGCCAGCAGCACCGGCTCCTACGAGCAGTACTTC
V: TRBV7-9; D: NA; J: TRBJ2-3; size: NA; CDR3: CASSDTDTQYF; DNA: TGTGCCAGCAGCGACACAGATACGCAGTATTTT
V: TRBV11-3; D: NA; J: TRBJ2-3; size: NA; CDR3: CASSLVASTDTQYF; DNA: TGTGCCAGCAGCTTAGTAGCTAGCACAGATACGCAGTATTTT